This T cell receptor beta chain was captured by sequencing in a study of T-cell reconstitution after alpha-beta-depleted transplantation in children. This clonotype has a handful of counts. Its antigen is unknown. Trimming removed 5 bases at V and 2 bases at J, with 16 bases between. There are 15 residues in the CDR3. Germline V gene data show CDR1 as SGHTA and CDR2 as FQGTGA. Study conclusions and caveats: Surviving recipient cells, namely T cells and thymic progenitors, were the source of high day-60 TCRbeta diversity in some patients. Expanded graft clones, several hundred of them, were reportedly the source of alpha-beta T cells about two months after transplant. A year post-transplant, T-cell counts and diversity derived mostly from newly produced T cells.

Molecular barcoding with unique molecular identifiers was used for the TCRbeta library. In TCRdb, the PCR reads were re-called with MiXCR into one record per CDR3 protein. The profile shows 780,000 or so distinct CDR3 sequences, around 17% of them singletons. V usage is TRBV7-3 and J usage is TRBJ2-7; possibly TRBD1 for D (6 bases). The TCR comes from a male patient younger than 18 who had a stem cell transplant for acute lymphoblastic leukemia, so the T cells may come from the graft donor. The sequencing here drew on PBMCs, mostly from graft donor cells, taken 360 days after TCRalphabeta/CD19-depleted stem cell transplant. The CDR3 sequence is CASSPSLTGPYEQYF. The CDR3 DNA follows: TGTGCCAGCAGCCCCTCCCTCACAGGGCCCTACGAGCAGTACTTC.